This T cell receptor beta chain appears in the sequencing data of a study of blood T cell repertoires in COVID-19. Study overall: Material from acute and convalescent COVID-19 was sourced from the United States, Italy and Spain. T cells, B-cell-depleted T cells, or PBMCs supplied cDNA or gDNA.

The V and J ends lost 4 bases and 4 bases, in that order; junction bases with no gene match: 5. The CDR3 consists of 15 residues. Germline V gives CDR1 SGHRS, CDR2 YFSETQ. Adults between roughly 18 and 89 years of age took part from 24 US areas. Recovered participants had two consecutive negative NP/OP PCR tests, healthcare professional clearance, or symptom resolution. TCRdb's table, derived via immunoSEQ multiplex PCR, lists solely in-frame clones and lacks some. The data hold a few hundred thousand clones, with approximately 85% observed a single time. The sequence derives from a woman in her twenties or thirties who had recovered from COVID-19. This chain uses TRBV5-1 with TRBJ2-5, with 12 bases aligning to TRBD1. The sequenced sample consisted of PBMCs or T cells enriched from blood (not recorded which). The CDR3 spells CASSAGTGGRETQYF. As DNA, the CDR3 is TGCGCCAGCAGCGCCGGGACAGGGGGCCGAGAGACCCAGTACTTC.